A single sample is the source of the 9 T cell receptor beta chains below, sequenced in a study of blood T cell repertoires in COVID-19. Profiling relied on immunoSEQ multiplex PCR, and the TCRdb table lists in-frame clones only, not all of them. Among around 300,000 clones listed, 70% to 90% were seen once. Sequenced sample: PBMCs or T cells enriched from blood (not recorded which). The receptors were sampled from a woman under 40 who had recovered from COVID-19.

The V and J genes are TRBV6-4 and TRBJ2-1; 15 bases are shared with TRBD2. The CDR3 spans 16 residues. J lost 7 bases, V lost 2 bases, and 3 bases had no gene match. Germline assignment: CDR1 MRHNA and CDR2 SNTAGT. CDR3 coding DNA: TGTGCCAGCAGTGACAACGGACTAGCGGGGGGGAATGAGCAGTTCTTC. This gives the protein CASSDNGLAGGNEQFF.

The chain uses TRBV7-9 and TRBJ2-5, with 11 bases that match TRBD1. The V gene end was trimmed by 5 bases and the J gene end by 4 bases; junction bases not matched to a gene: 6. This CDR3 has 15 amino acids. Germline CDR1 SEHNR, CDR2 FQNEAQ (reference sequence). This CDR3 reads CASSRWDRGSETQYF. The CDR3, as DNA: TGTGCCAGCAGCCGATGGGACAGGGGGTCAGAGACCCAGTACTTC. Looking up the rest from reference TRBV7-9 and TRBJ2-5 gives the full variable domain: DTGVSQNPRHKITKRGQNVTFRCDPISEHNRLYWYRQTLGQGPEFLTYFQNEAQLEKSRLLSDRFSAERPKGSFSTLEIQRTEQGDSAMYLCASSRWDRGSETQYFGPGTRLLVL.

The chain is built from TRBV25-1 and TRBJ2-3, with 7 bases fitting TRBD2. V trimming: 5 bases; J trimming: 0 bases; junction bases outside the gene matches: 8. The CDR3 has 16 residues. CDR1 and CDR2 from the germline V gene are MGHDK and SYGVNS. The CDR3 loop reads CASSTGDYPSTDTQYF. CDR3 nucleotides: TGTGCCAGCAGTACGGGGGACTATCCTAGCACAGATACGCAGTATTTT.

The V and J genes are TRBV28 and TRBJ1-5, with TRBD1 as a possible D gene (5 bases). Trimming removed 4 bases at V and 1 base at J, with 20 bases between. The CDR3 has 18 residues. Germline V gene data show CDR1 as MDHEN and CDR2 as SYDVKM. The CDR3 DNA sequence: TGTGCCAGCAGTTCGACGAAAGTGGGGGGATTGAGCAATCAGCCCCAGCATTTT. Encoded protein: CASSSTKVGGLSNQPQHF.

V and J are TRBV7-9 and TRBJ2-1; D unresolved. Deletions cut 5 bases from V and 9 bases from J, with 11 bases between. Germline V CDR1 and CDR2: SEHNR, FQNEAQ (reference sequence). This CDR3 contains 12 residues. CDR3: CASSRDTREQFF. The CDR3 DNA reads TGTGCCAGCAGCCGCGATACCCGTGAGCAGTTCTTC. The full variable domain, its missing parts supplied by reference TRBV7-9 and TRBJ2-1, is DTGVSQNPRHKITKRGQNVTFRCDPISEHNRLYWYRQTLGQGPEFLTYFQNEAQLEKSRLLSDRFSAERPKGSFSTLEIQRTEQGDSAMYLCASSRDTREQFFGPGTRLTVL.

V gene TRBV13 combines with J gene TRBJ2-1; 14 bases are a match to TRBD2. The CDR3 runs 15 residues. Looked up from germline, CDR1 is PRHDT and CDR2 is FYEKMQ (reference sequence). V shed 3 bases and J 6 bases; nucleotides not matched to a gene: 1. This CDR3 reads CASSFGTSGGNEQFF. The CDR3 nucleotides read TGTGCCAGCAGCTTCGGGACTAGCGGGGGCAATGAGCAGTTCTTC.

The chain employs TRBV3-1 (or the pseudogene TRBV3-2) and TRBJ2-7; TRBD2 agrees at 13 bases. Germline V gives CDR1 LGHDT, CDR2 YNNKEL (reference sequence). V lost 0 bases, J lost 4 bases, and 12 bases stayed unmatched. The CDR3 runs 19 residues. The CDR3 DNA is TGTGCCAGCAGCCAAGATCCTACTAGCGGGAGGGCCCCAGGATACGAGCAGTACTTC. Protein: CASSQDPTSGRAPGYEQYF.

The chain uses TRBV7-2 and TRBJ1-2; D is possibly TRBD1 (6 bases). CDR1 is SGHTA and CDR2 is FQGNSA in the germline V gene. The CDR3 is made up of 15 amino acids. V gave up 3 bases and J gave up 4 bases, with 15 bases separating them. CDR3 region: CASSFPQGMVYGYTF. The CDR3 region has the DNA TGTGCCAGCAGCTTTCCACAGGGCATGGTCTATGGCTACACCTTC.

The rearrangement links TRBV11-3 to TRBJ1-3; D gene uncertain. Trimming pared 1 base from V and 0 bases from J, leaving 13 bases between. The CDR3 sequence is 17 residues long. The V gene's germline CDR1 is SGHNT and CDR2 YENEEA. The CDR3 nucleotides are TGTGCCAGCAGCTTAGGAGCCGACTCCCGCTCTGGAAACACCATATATTTT. Protein product: CASSLGADSRSGNTIYF. Full variable domain (outside the CDR3, taken from reference TRBV11-3 and TRBJ1-3): EAGVVQSPRYKIIEKKQPVAFWCNPISGHNTLYWYLQNLGQGPELLIRYENEEAVDDSQLPKDRFSAERLKGVDSTLKIQPAELGDSAVYLCASSLGADSRSGNTIYFGEGSWLTVV.